The 32 T cell receptor beta chains reported below all come from one sample, sequenced in a study of blood T cells in healthy people across ages. PCR was performed a second time for about 6 to 12 cycles using a sample-barcoded 5' primer and a J-beta primer mix. TCRdb used MiXCR to reprocess the 5' RACE reads, holding one entry per CDR3 protein. The sample includes some 1.4 million distinct CDR3 sequences, around two fifths of them seen just once. The source material was blood. These receptors were collected from a young woman in good health.

This clonotype has more than one count but fewer than ten. This chain joins TRBV4-1 and TRBJ2-7, with D unresolved. The germline CDR1 and CDR2 sequences are MGHRA and YSYEKL. CDR3 length: 13 residues. V shed 0 bases and J shed 6 bases, with 9 bases lying between them. CDR3 sequence reads: CASSQEYSFEQYF. The CDR3 DNA follows: TGCGCCAGCAGCCAAGAGTACAGCTTCGAGCAGTACTTC.

V is TRBV10-3 and J is TRBJ2-1, with D maybe TRBD2 (6 bases). Germline assignment: CDR1 ENHRY and CDR2 SYGVKD. Trimming left V 6 bases short and J 0 bases short, with 12 bases between. The CDR3 runs 15 residues. The CDR3 DNA is TGTGCCATCAGGGTCCGGGACTTCTCCTACAATGAGCAGTTCTTC. As protein: CAIRVRDFSYNEQFF.

This clonotype was seen just once. This chain joins TRBV7-2 and TRBJ1-2; D unclear. Trimming left V 3 bases short and J 8 bases short, with 13 bases between. The CDR3 runs 13 residues. The germline V gene encodes CDR1 SGHTA and CDR2 FQGNSA. The CDR3 nucleotides read TGTGCCAGCAGCTTGGGCTTCGTTGGCGGCTACACCTTC. It codes for CASSLGFVGGYTF.

This clonotype appeared a few times. The V gene is TRBV20-1, the J gene TRBJ2-7, with TRBD2 identical over 10 bases. CDR1 and CDR2 from the germline V gene are DFQATT and SNEGSKA (reference sequence). With V trimmed by 0 bases and J by 3 bases, 17 bases remained unmatched. CDR3 length: 19 amino acids. The CDR3 DNA is TGCAGTGCTAGAGATCGGGGACAAGCGGGAGGGCCGTCTCTCTACGAGCAGTACTTC. This codes for CSARDRGQAGGPSLYEQYF.

The CDR3 region is CASSPRTGQPYEQYF. The CDR3 region has the DNA TGTGCCAGCAGTCCCCGGACAGGGCAACCCTACGAGCAGTACTTC. This chain links TRBV27 with TRBJ2-7, with 8 bases matching TRBD1. The germline V gene encodes CDR1 MNHEY and CDR2 SMNVEV (reference sequence). V shed 5 bases, J shed 2 bases, and the junction held 8 bases outside the gene matches. The CDR3 covers 15 residues.

This clonotype was counted between two and nine times. V and J are TRBV24-1 and TRBJ2-1; 11 nucleotides line up with TRBD2. Germline V lookup: CDR1 KGHDR, CDR2 SFDVKD. The CDR3 runs 17 residues. V lost 4 bases and J lost 0; bases outside the gene matches: 4. Here the CDR3 reads CATSDPLAGDSYNEQFF. CDR3 sequence (DNA): TGTGCCACCAGTGACCCACTAGCGGGAGACTCCTACAATGAGCAGTTCTTC.

The rearrangement joins TRBV6-1 to TRBJ2-5; D is undetermined. The J call could be wrong; TRBJ2-7 is a better fit for the DNA end. This CDR3 comprises 15 residues. Germline V CDR1 and CDR2: MNHNS, SASEGT. The CDR3 region is CASHHNIRKAYEQYF. For the CDR3, the DNA is TGTGCCAGCCATCACAACATACGAAAGGCATACGAGCAGTACTTC.

This clonotype has ten or more counts. The chain couples TRBV16 to TRBJ2-7; 13 bases map to TRBD2. Germline assignment: CDR1 KGHSY and CDR2 FQNENV. Losses at the gene ends were 6 bases for V and 2 bases for J; bases not matched to a gene: 4. This CDR3 spans 15 amino acids. The CDR3 region has the DNA TGTGCCAGCAGTCGGGGACTAGCGGGACCCTACGAGCAGTACTTC. This gives the protein CASSRGLAGPYEQYF. The complete variable domain, with remaining parts taken from reference TRBV16 and TRBJ2-7, reads GEEVAQTPKHLVRGEGQKAKLYCAPIKGHSYVFWYQQVLKNEFKFLISFQNENVFDETGMPKERFSAKCLPNSPCSLEIQATKLEDSAVYFCASSRGLAGPYEQYFGPGTRLTVT.

In nucleotides, the CDR3 is TGTGCCAGCAGGGCCGGGACTGGCAGCACAGATACGCAGTATTTT. It encodes CASRAGTGSTDTQYF. This chain connects TRBV6-5 to TRBJ2-3; possibly TRBD2 for D (6 bases). V lost 6 bases and J lost 0, with 13 bases in between. Looked up from germline, CDR1 is MNHEY and CDR2 is SVGAGI. The CDR3 runs 15 residues.

This clonotype was counted only a few times. The chain carries TRBV20-1 and TRBJ1-2; D is unclear. This CDR3 contains 13 residues. Trimming pared 1 base from V and 6 bases from J, leaving 12 bases between. The germline CDR1 and CDR2 sequences are DFQATT and SNEGSKA (reference sequence). This CDR3 reads CSARGQGWDGYTF. The CDR3 DNA reads as TGCAGTGCTAGAGGTCAAGGCTGGGATGGCTACACCTTC.

J is TRBJ2-5 and V is TRBV6-5; possibly TRBD1 or TRBD2 for D (5 bases each). CDR1 MNHEY and CDR2 SVGAGI come from the germline V gene. The CDR3 extends over 15 amino acids. Trimming removed 0 bases from V and 5 bases from J, with 13 bases in between. The DNA of the CDR3 is TGTGCCAGCAGTTACTCGCGAGGGGCCGGGGAGACCCAGTACTTC. It specifies CASSYSRGAGETQYF.

The chain links TRBV12-3 or TRBV12-4 to TRBJ2-1; D ambiguous. V gave up 6 bases and J gave up 3 bases, with 15 bases separating them. The length of the CDR3 is 15 residues. For the CDR3, the DNA is TGTGCCAGCAGACCCCTTGGTAGGGACTACAATGAGCAGTTCTTC. Its translation: CASRPLGRDYNEQFF.

In its sample, this clonotype was seen a few times. The chain joins TRBV4-2 to TRBJ2-7; D is perhaps TRBD1 or TRBD2 (7 bases each). V was shortened by 3 bases and J by 6 bases, with 21 bases between the two germline ends. This CDR3 spans 16 amino acids. Germline lookup yields CDR1 LGHNA and CDR2 YNFKEQ. The CDR3 nucleotides read TGTGCCAGCAGCCAGGTCTGGGGGAGGGGGCTCGGCGAGCAGTACTTC. Translated: CASSQVWGRGLGEQYF.

This chain joins TRBV15 and TRBJ2-2; D might be TRBD2 (6 bases). CDR3 size: 15 residues. Germline values: CDR1 LNHNV, CDR2 YYDKDF (reference sequence). V dropped 5 bases and J dropped 0 bases, with 10 bases sitting between them. This CDR3 is CATSLIAANTGELFF. CDR3 coding DNA: TGTGCCACCAGCCTAATAGCGGCGAACACCGGGGAGCTGTTTTTT.

V usage is TRBV7-2 and J usage is TRBJ1-3; D gene uncertain. Germline V gene lookup returns CDR1 SGHTA and CDR2 FQGNSA. Trimming removed 8 bases at V and 2 bases at J, with 10 bases between. The CDR3 extends over 13 amino acids. CDR3 sequence reads: CASPTGPGNTIYF. In nucleotides, the CDR3 is TGTGCCAGCCCGACCGGCCCTGGAAACACCATATATTTT.

The CDR3 reads CASPQAGDYGYTF. CDR3 DNA: TGTGCCAGCCCTCAGGCAGGGGACTATGGCTACACCTTC. The chain combines TRBV27 with TRBJ1-2, with D tentatively TRBD1 (6 bases). V was shortened by 8 bases and J by 3 bases, with 13 bases between the two germline ends. CDR3 length: 13 residues. Germline CDR1 and CDR2: MNHEY and SMNVEV (reference sequence).

This sequence joins TRBV7-2 and TRBJ1-1; 7 bases agree with TRBD1. Germline trimming cut 4 bases from V and 0 bases from J; bases unmatched to any gene: 5. Per germline, CDR1 SGHTA and CDR2 FQGNSA. The CDR3 sequence is 15 residues long. CDR3 sequence (DNA): TGTGCCAGCAGCTCCCCGACAGGGATGAACACTGAAGCTTTCTTT. It encodes CASSSPTGMNTEAFF.

This clonotype was observed a few times. The gene calls are TRBV6-5 and TRBJ1-2; TRBD1 aligns across 8 bases. Germline CDR1 and CDR2: MNHEY and SVGAGI. This CDR3 contains 15 residues. After removal of 7 bases from V and 0 bases from J, the junction contained 7 bases not matched to a gene. The CDR3 DNA sequence: TGTGCCAGCACCGAAGGACAGGGATCTAACTATGGCTACACCTTC. Amino acids: CASTEGQGSNYGYTF.

This clonotype was counted only a few times. The V and J genes are TRBV7-9 and TRBJ2-5, with 13 bases identical to TRBD2. Looked up from germline, CDR1 is SEHNR and CDR2 is FQNEAQ (reference sequence). The CDR3 is 14 amino acids. V lost 11 bases and J lost 3; bases outside the gene matches: 6. This chain's CDR3 is CAGQLAGGEETQYF. CDR3 DNA sequence: TGTGCCGGACAACTAGCGGGAGGGGAAGAGACCCAGTACTTC.

This chain links TRBV5-1 with TRBJ1-2, with no clear D. This CDR3 has 14 amino acids. Per germline, CDR1 SGHRS and CDR2 YFSETQ. Trimming removed 0 bases from V and 4 bases from J, with 10 bases in between. CDR3 residues: CASSLALDGYGYTF. The CDR3, as DNA: TGCGCCAGCAGCTTGGCCCTCGACGGCTATGGCTACACCTTC.

J is TRBJ2-1 and V is TRBV6-6, with TRBD1 as a possible D gene (5 bases). The CDR3 length is 12 residues. V dropped 6 bases and J dropped 15 bases, with 18 bases sitting between them. Per the germline V gene, CDR1 is MNHNY and CDR2 is SVGAGI (reference sequence). The CDR3 DNA is TGTGCCAGCAGCGCCATCGGGCAGGGTCTGTTCTTC. Translating it yields CASSAIGQGLFF.

This clonotype was seen repeatedly, ten times or more. This rearrangement joins TRBV5-1 to TRBJ1-3; D remains ambiguous. Trimming removed 1 base at V and 0 bases at J, with 8 bases between. Germline V gene lookup returns CDR1 SGHRS and CDR2 YFSETQ. The CDR3 consists of 15 residues. CDR3: CASSLSTSSGNTIYF. The CDR3 nucleotides read TGCGCCAGCAGCTTGTCGACATCCTCTGGAAACACCATATATTTT.

This rearrangement joins TRBV28 to TRBJ2-1; 7 nucleotides line up with TRBD1. Germline CDR1 is MDHEN and CDR2 is SYDVKM. The V and J ends lost 5 bases and 15 bases, in that order; junction bases with no gene match: 10. CDR3 size: 12 residues. CDR3 bases: TGTGCCAGCAGTCTCCCAGGACAGGCTAGGTTCTTC. Residues: CASSLPGQARFF.

This sequence joins TRBV28 and TRBJ2-3, with 8 positions matching TRBD1. This CDR3 has 15 residues. Germline trimming cut 5 bases from V and 2 bases from J; bases unmatched to any gene: 6. Germline CDR1 MDHEN, CDR2 SYDVKM. The CDR3 spells CASSTRTGITDTQYF. As DNA, the CDR3 is TGTGCCAGCAGTACCCGGACAGGGATCACAGATACGCAGTATTTT.

This rearrangement joins TRBV10-2 to TRBJ1-2; the D is unclear. The V and J ends lost 6 bases and 8 bases respectively, with 13 bases between them. The CDR3 totals 12 residues. The germline CDR1 and CDR2 sequences are WSHSY and SAAADI. The DNA for the CDR3 is TGCGCCAGCAGCGATGAATCCTGGGGCTACACCTTC. Its protein is CASSDESWGYTF.

This clonotype has only a few counts. The chain carries TRBV27 and TRBJ2-7, with D hard to call. From germline, CDR1 is MNHEY and CDR2 SMNVEV (reference sequence). Between the trimmed V and J ends, which lost 6 bases and 0 bases, there was a span of 12 bases. The CDR3 contains 14 residues. The CDR3 protein is CASRMLLSSYEQYF. The CDR3 DNA reads as TGTGCCAGCAGGATGCTCCTCAGCTCCTACGAGCAGTACTTC.

As for this clonotype: With a much larger clone just one base away, this may be a read error. The genes are TRBV7-2 and TRBJ2-1; 7 bases are a match to TRBD2. The germline CDR1 and CDR2 sequences are SGHTA and FQGNSA. The CDR3 is 15 amino acids. The V and J ends lost 7 bases and 5 bases, in that order; junction bases with no gene match: 11. CDR3 protein: CASTRDRAGNNEQFF. DNA of the CDR3: TGTGCCAGCACCCGGGACCGAGCGGGAAACAATGAGCAGTTCTTC.

This clonotype was detected only a few times. CDR3 protein: CASSQNGPLFYEQYF. CDR3 nucleotides: TGTGCCAGCAGCCAGAATGGTCCTTTGTTCTACGAGCAGTACTTC. The rearrangement links TRBV12-3 or TRBV12-4 to TRBJ2-7; D unclear. V was pared by 6 bases and J by 3 bases, with 18 bases between. This CDR3 spans 15 amino acids.

The chain recombines TRBV2 with TRBJ1-2, with a weak D call TRBD1 (6 bases). Germline V gives CDR1 SNHLY, CDR2 FYNNEI. V was clipped by 4 bases and J by 4 bases, with 19 bases between them. The CDR3 is 16 residues long. The CDR3 region is CASSVPPGAYTYGYTF. CDR3 nucleotides: TGTGCCAGCAGTGTCCCCCCGGGGGCGTACACCTATGGCTACACCTTC.

The chain uses TRBV6-1 and TRBJ2-3; 7 bases agree with TRBD2. The CDR3 has 15 residues. V shed 0 bases and J 2 bases; nucleotides not matched to a gene: 2. Germline CDR1 MNHNS, CDR2 SASEGT. The CDR3: CASSEAGGVTDTQYF. CDR3 DNA: TGTGCCAGCAGTGAAGCGGGAGGGGTCACAGATACGCAGTATTTT.

This clonotype was recorded a few times. The gene calls are TRBV3-1 and TRBJ2-7; possible D gene TRBD1, 6 bases. V was shortened by 4 bases and J by 0 bases, with 19 bases between the two germline ends. From germline, CDR1 is LGHDT and CDR2 YNNKEL (reference sequence). This CDR3 has 17 amino acids. The CDR3 coding sequence is TGTGCCAGCAGCCCCAGGGGATCTGCCCAGAGCTCCTACGAGCAGTACTTC. It specifies CASSPRGSAQSSYEQYF.

This clonotype was counted many times. This chain uses TRBV3-1 with TRBJ2-7; TRBD2 matches at 12 bases. After removal of 5 bases from V and 2 bases from J, the junction contained 1 base not matched to a gene. The CDR3 has 14 amino acids. Germline CDR1 is LGHDT and CDR2 is YNNKEL (reference sequence). CDR3 DNA sequence: TGTGCCAGCAGCTCTAGCGGGGGGGCCTACGAGCAGTACTTC. It yields the protein CASSSSGGAYEQYF.